The sequence of this T cell receptor beta chain was determined in a study of T cells in tuberculosis. Findings and caveats of the study: Smaller distances to GMM-specific TCRs suggested their expansion in active tuberculosis.

Here immunoSEQ multiplex PCR was the method, and the copy in TCRdb shows in-frame clones only, minus some. The profile shows about 24,000 clones, 95% to 96% of them singletons. For this clone: What it binds is unknown.

The sample was PBMCs. The sequence was collected from a donor aged 5 to 30 with latent tuberculosis or without tuberculosis infection.

CDR3 residues: CASSPRLAGVIYNEQFF. CDR3 nucleotides: TGCGCCAGCAGCCCGAGACTAGCGGGGGTAATTTACAATGAGCAGTTCTTC. This chain links TRBV4-1 with TRBJ2-1, with TRBD2 matching over 12 bases. The trim removed 4 bases at V and 4 bases at J, leaving 8 bases unmatched. There are 17 residues in the CDR3. The germline CDR1 and CDR2 sequences are MGHRA and YSYEKL.